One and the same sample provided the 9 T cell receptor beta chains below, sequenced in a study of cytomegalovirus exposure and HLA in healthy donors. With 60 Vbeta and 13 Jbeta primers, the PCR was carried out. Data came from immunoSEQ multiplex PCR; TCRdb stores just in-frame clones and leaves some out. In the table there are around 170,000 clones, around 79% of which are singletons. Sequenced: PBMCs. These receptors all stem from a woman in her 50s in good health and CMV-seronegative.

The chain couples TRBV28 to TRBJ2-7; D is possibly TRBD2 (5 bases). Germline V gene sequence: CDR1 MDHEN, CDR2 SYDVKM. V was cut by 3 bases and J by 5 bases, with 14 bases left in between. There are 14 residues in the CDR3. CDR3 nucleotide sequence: TGTGCCAGCAGTTTCGAGACTATCACCCACGAGCAGTACTTC. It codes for CASSFETITHEQYF.

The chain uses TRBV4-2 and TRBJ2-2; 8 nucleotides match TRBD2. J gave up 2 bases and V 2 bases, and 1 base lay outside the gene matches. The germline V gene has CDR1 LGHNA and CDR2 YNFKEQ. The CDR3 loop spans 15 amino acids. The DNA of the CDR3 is TGTGCCAGCAGCCAAAGCGGGAGAAACACCGGGGAGCTGTTTTTT. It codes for CASSQSGRNTGELFF.

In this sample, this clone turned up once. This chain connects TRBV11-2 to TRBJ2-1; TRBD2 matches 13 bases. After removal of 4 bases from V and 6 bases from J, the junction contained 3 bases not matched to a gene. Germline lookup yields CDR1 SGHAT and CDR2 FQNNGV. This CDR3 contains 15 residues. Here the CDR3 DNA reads TGTGCCAGCAGCTCTTGGACTAGCGGGGGCAATGAGCAGTTCTTC. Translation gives CASSSWTSGGNEQFF.

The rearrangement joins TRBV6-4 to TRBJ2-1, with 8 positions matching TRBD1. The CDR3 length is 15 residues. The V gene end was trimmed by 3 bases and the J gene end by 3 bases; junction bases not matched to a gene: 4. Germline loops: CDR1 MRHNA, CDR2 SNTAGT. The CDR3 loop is CASSERQGYYNEQFF. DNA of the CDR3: TGTGCCAGCAGTGAGAGACAGGGGTACTACAATGAGCAGTTCTTC.

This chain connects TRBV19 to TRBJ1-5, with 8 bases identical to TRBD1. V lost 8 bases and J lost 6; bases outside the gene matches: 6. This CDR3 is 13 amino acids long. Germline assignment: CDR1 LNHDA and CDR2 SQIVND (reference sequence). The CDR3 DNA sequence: TGTGCCAGTCACAGGGGGGGCGTTCAGCCCCAGCATTTT. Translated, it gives CASHRGGVQPQHF.

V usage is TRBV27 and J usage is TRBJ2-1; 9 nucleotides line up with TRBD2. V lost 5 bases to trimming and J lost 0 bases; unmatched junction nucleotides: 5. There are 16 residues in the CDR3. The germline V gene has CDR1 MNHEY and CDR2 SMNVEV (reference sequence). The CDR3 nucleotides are TGTGCCAGCAGTGAGGGACTAGCAATCTCCTACAATGAGCAGTTCTTC. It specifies CASSEGLAISYNEQFF.

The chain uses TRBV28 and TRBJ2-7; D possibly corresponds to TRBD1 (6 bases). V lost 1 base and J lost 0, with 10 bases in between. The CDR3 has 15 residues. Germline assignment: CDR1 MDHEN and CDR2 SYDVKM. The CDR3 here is CASSLSGASSYEQYF. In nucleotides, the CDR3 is TGTGCCAGCAGTTTATCAGGGGCGAGCTCCTACGAGCAGTACTTC. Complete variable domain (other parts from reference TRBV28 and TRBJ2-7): DVKVTQSSRYLVKRTGEKVFLECVQDMDHENMFWYRQDPGLGLRLIYFSYDVKMKEKGDIPEGYSVSREKKERFSLILESASTNQTSMYLCASSLSGASSYEQYFGPGTRLTVT.

The CDR3 loop reads CASSSPGQGVDGYTF. The CDR3 DNA reads as TGTGCCAGCAGCTCTCCGGGACAGGGGGTCGATGGCTACACCTTC. The J gene is TRBJ1-2, the V gene TRBV5-4, with 11 bases identical to TRBD1. The CDR3 runs 15 residues. V gave up 3 bases and J gave up 6 bases; unmatched junction bases: 7. Germline values: CDR1 SGHNT, CDR2 YYREEE (reference sequence).

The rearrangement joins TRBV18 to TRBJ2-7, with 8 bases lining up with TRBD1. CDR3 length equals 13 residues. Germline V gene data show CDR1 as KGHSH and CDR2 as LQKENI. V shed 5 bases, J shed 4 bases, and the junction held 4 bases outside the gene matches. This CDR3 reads CASSADRVYEQYF. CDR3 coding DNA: TGTGCCAGCTCAGCGGACAGGGTTTACGAGCAGTACTTC.